The rows below give T cell receptor beta chains drawn from one sample of a study of T cells after posttransplantation cyclophosphamide. Sequenced by immunoSEQ multiplex PCR; TCRdb stores in-frame clones only, minus some. The repertoire holds about 19,000 clones, with roughly nine tenths as singletons. The input for sequencing was PBMCs, taken after allogeneic stem cell transplant with posttransplant cyclophosphamide. Receptor source: a female patient in her thirties or forties who received an allogeneic stem cell transplant from a related donor, was CMV-positive, and had no GVHD. Some of the T cells might come from the graft donor. Each CDR3 is given with its conserved first and last residue. D genes are given only for firm matches. Size is stated for part of the rows, as once, few or many counts, or as a class when the clone is expanded.

v_gene: TRBV7-2
j_gene: TRBJ2-7
d_gene: NA
len: 13
abundance: NA
CDR3nt: TGTGCCAGCAGCTTGACCCAGGGCTACGAGCAGTACTTC
CDR3aa: CASSLTQGYEQYF

v_gene: TRBV2
j_gene: TRBJ1-2
d_gene: NA
len: 12
abundance: few
CDR3nt: TGTGCCAGCTTGATTACGGACTATGGCTACACCTTC
CDR3aa: CASLITDYGYTF

v_gene: TRBV27
j_gene: TRBJ2-1
d_gene: TRBD1
len: 14
abundance: once
CDR3nt: TGTGCCAGCAGTCCTACAGGGGTCTACAATGAGCAGTTCTTC
CDR3aa: CASSPTGVYNEQFF

v_gene: TRBV6-5
j_gene: TRBJ2-7
d_gene: NA
len: 14
abundance: NA
CDR3nt: TGTGCCAGCAGTTACAGGCGGCTGTCCTACGAGCAGTACTTC
CDR3aa: CASSYRRLSYEQYF

v_gene: TRBV28
j_gene: TRBJ2-4
d_gene: TRBD2
len: 15
abundance: NA
CDR3nt: TGTGCCAGCAGTCCGGCGGGGGAGTCCAAAAACATTCAGTACTTC
CDR3aa: CASSPAGESKNIQYF

v_gene: TRBV11-1
j_gene: TRBJ1-1
d_gene: TRBD1
len: 16
abundance: NA
CDR3nt: TGTGCCAGCAGCGATCGGGGGGGGACAGCGAACACTGAAGCTTTCTTT
CDR3aa: CASSDRGGTANTEAFF

v_gene: TRBV27
j_gene: TRBJ2-3
d_gene: TRBD2
len: 17
abundance: NA
CDR3nt: TGTGCCAGCAGAAGAGGACTAGCGGGAGGGTCCACAGATACGCAGTATTTT
CDR3aa: CASRRGLAGGSTDTQYF

v_gene: TRBV5-6
j_gene: TRBJ2-1
d_gene: TRBD2
len: 18
abundance: few
CDR3nt: TGTGCCAGCAGCCAGGGACTAGCGGGAGGGGAGTTTAAGAGTGAGCAGTTCTTC
CDR3aa: CASSQGLAGGEFKSEQFF

v_gene: TRBV30
j_gene: TRBJ1-2
d_gene: TRBD1
len: 13
abundance: NA
CDR3nt: TGTGCCTGGAACCCACAGGGGGCAGTCGGCTACACCTTC
CDR3aa: CAWNPQGAVGYTF

v_gene: TRBV6-5
j_gene: TRBJ2-3
d_gene: NA
len: 11
abundance: NA
CDR3nt: TGTGCCAGCGAGAAAGAGGGTACGCAGTATTTT
CDR3aa: CASEKEGTQYF

v_gene: TRBV15
j_gene: TRBJ2-5
d_gene: NA
len: 17
abundance: once
CDR3nt: TGTGCCACCAGCAGAGATAAGGGGGTGGGGAGTCAAGAGACCCAGTACTTC
CDR3aa: CATSRDKGVGSQETQYF

v_gene: TRBV18
j_gene: TRBJ1-5
d_gene: NA
len: 12
abundance: NA
CDR3nt: TGTGCCAGCTCACCACCAGGGGGGCCCCAGCATTTT
CDR3aa: CASSPPGGPQHF

v_gene: TRBV5-1
j_gene: TRBJ2-2
d_gene: NA
len: 16
abundance: NA
CDR3nt: TGCGCCAGCAGCTTGGATGGCAGGGCCTGGACCGGGGAGCTGTTTTTT
CDR3aa: CASSLDGRAWTGELFF

v_gene: TRBV5-5
j_gene: TRBJ2-7
d_gene: TRBD2
len: 15
abundance: NA
CDR3nt: TGTGCCAGCAGTTTAAGCGGGAGGCCCTCCTACGAGCAGTACTTC
CDR3aa: CASSLSGRPSYEQYF

v_gene: TRBV7-2
j_gene: TRBJ2-7
d_gene: NA
len: 13
abundance: once
CDR3nt: TGTGCCAGCAGCTTAGTTGCGGGCTACGAGCAGTACTTC
CDR3aa: CASSLVAGYEQYF

v_gene: TRBV10-3
j_gene: TRBJ1-4
d_gene: TRBD1
len: 14
abundance: few
CDR3nt: TGTGCCATCAGGCCGGGACAGGGTGATGAAAAACTGTTTTTT
CDR3aa: CAIRPGQGDEKLFF

v_gene: TRBV5-4
j_gene: TRBJ2-1
d_gene: TRBD2
len: 16
abundance: NA
CDR3nt: TGTGCCAGCAGCTTGGGCGGACTAGCGGGGTACAATGAGCAGTTCTTC
CDR3aa: CASSLGGLAGYNEQFF

v_gene: TRBV18
j_gene: TRBJ1-5
d_gene: TRBD1
len: 17
abundance: NA
CDR3nt: TGTGCCAGCTCCCTTACATTACAGGGGGCCTCAAATCAGCCCCAGCATTTT
CDR3aa: CASSLTLQGASNQPQHF

v_gene: TRBV14
j_gene: TRBJ1-3
d_gene: TRBD1
len: 16
abundance: few
CDR3nt: TGTGCCAGCAGCCAAATCCGGGACAGCTCTGGAAACACCATATATTTT
CDR3aa: CASSQIRDSSGNTIYF

v_gene: TRBV7-9
j_gene: TRBJ1-5
d_gene: NA
len: 15
abundance: NA
CDR3nt: TGTGCCAGCAGCCCGGGTATGGTCGGGGATCAGCCCCAGCATTTT
CDR3aa: CASSPGMVGDQPQHF

v_gene: TRBV5-4
j_gene: TRBJ2-7
d_gene: TRBD1
len: 15
abundance: NA
CDR3nt: TGTGCCAGCAGCTGGGGCAGGACAGGCCCCTACGAGCAGTACTTC
CDR3aa: CASSWGRTGPYEQYF

v_gene: TRBV7-9
j_gene: TRBJ2-3
d_gene: TRBD1
len: 15
abundance: NA
CDR3nt: TGTGCCAGCAGCTTAGGTGGGACAGGCACAGATACGCAGTATTTT
CDR3aa: CASSLGGTGTDTQYF

v_gene: TRBV6-5
j_gene: TRBJ2-7
d_gene: NA
len: 15
abundance: NA
CDR3nt: TGTGCCAGCAGTTCACAGGGCATATCCACCTACGAGCAGTACTTC
CDR3aa: CASSSQGISTYEQYF

v_gene: TRBV4-2
j_gene: TRBJ2-7
d_gene: TRBD1
len: 15
abundance: NA
CDR3nt: TGTGCCAGCAGCCAAGCACCGGGACAGGGCTACGAGCAGTACTTC
CDR3aa: CASSQAPGQGYEQYF

v_gene: TRBV7-9
j_gene: TRBJ1-4
d_gene: TRBD1
len: 14
abundance: few
CDR3nt: TGTGCCAGCAGCACTCGACAGGGGGAGGAAAAACTGTTTTTT
CDR3aa: CASSTRQGEEKLFF

v_gene: TRBV30
j_gene: TRBJ2-1
d_gene: TRBD1
len: 17
abundance: NA
CDR3nt: TGTGCCTGGAGTGTACACCGGGGCGGACAGGGGACTCCTGAGCAGTTCTTC
CDR3aa: CAWSVHRGGQGTPEQFF

v_gene: TRBV28
j_gene: TRBJ1-5
d_gene: NA
len: 14
abundance: NA
CDR3nt: TGTGCCACCTCCTCCCCGGGGGGGAATCAGCCCCAGCATTTT
CDR3aa: CATSSPGGNQPQHF

v_gene: TRBV28
j_gene: TRBJ2-7
d_gene: NA
len: 13
abundance: NA
CDR3nt: TGTGCCATTCAACCCGCAGGGGTCTACGAGCAGTACTTC
CDR3aa: CAIQPAGVYEQYF

v_gene: TRBV7-6
j_gene: TRBJ2-2
d_gene: NA
len: 16
abundance: NA
CDR3nt: TGTGCCAGCAGCTCCCTAATGGGCTGGCCCACCGGGGAGCTGTTTTTT
CDR3aa: CASSSLMGWPTGELFF

v_gene: TRBV9
j_gene: TRBJ1-4
d_gene: NA
len: 16
abundance: NA
CDR3nt: TGTGCCAGCAGCGTAGGAAGCTACAATGAGGATGAAAAACTGTTTTTT
CDR3aa: CASSVGSYNEDEKLFF

v_gene: TRBV5-1
j_gene: TRBJ2-2
d_gene: TRBD2
len: 18
abundance: NA
CDR3nt: TGCGCCAGCAGCGGGGACGCTAGCGGGAGGGCCTACACCGGGGAGCTGTTTTTT
CDR3aa: CASSGDASGRAYTGELFF

v_gene: TRBV28
j_gene: TRBJ2-1
d_gene: NA
len: 13
abundance: NA
CDR3nt: TGTGCCAGCAGATTCCACGACAGTCCTGAGCAGTTCTTC
CDR3aa: CASRFHDSPEQFF

v_gene: TRBV5-1
j_gene: TRBJ2-7
d_gene: TRBD1
len: 15
abundance: NA
CDR3nt: TGCGCCAGCAGCTTATTTACAGGGGGCGCGTACGAGCAGTACTTC
CDR3aa: CASSLFTGGAYEQYF

v_gene: TRBV5-1
j_gene: TRBJ2-1
d_gene: TRBD2
len: 15
abundance: NA
CDR3nt: TGCGCCAGCAGGGACCTAGCGGGAGTGGAGTATGAGCAGTTCTTC
CDR3aa: CASRDLAGVEYEQFF

v_gene: TRBV7-2
j_gene: TRBJ1-1
d_gene: NA
len: 14
abundance: NA
CDR3nt: TGTGCCAGCAGCTTAAGATGGTCGGACACTGAAGCTTTCTTT
CDR3aa: CASSLRWSDTEAFF

v_gene: TRBV7-6
j_gene: TRBJ2-1
d_gene: TRBD2
len: 17
abundance: NA
CDR3nt: TGTGCCAGCAGACCTCGACTAGCGGGAGAGGAAAGGAATGAGCAGTTCTTC
CDR3aa: CASRPRLAGEERNEQFF

v_gene: TRBV7-9
j_gene: TRBJ2-1
d_gene: TRBD2
len: 15
abundance: NA
CDR3nt: TGTGCCAGCAGCCTACTAGCGGGATCCTACAATGAGCAGTTCTTC
CDR3aa: CASSLLAGSYNEQFF

v_gene: TRBV7-2
j_gene: TRBJ2-1
d_gene: NA
len: 12
abundance: NA
CDR3nt: TGTGCCAGCAGCCCGAGGACTAATGAGCAGTTCTTC
CDR3aa: CASSPRTNEQFF

v_gene: TRBV23-1
j_gene: TRBJ2-1
d_gene: TRBD1
len: 11
abundance: NA
CDR3nt: TGCGCCCGGGACAGGGGTGACGAGCAGTTCTTC
CDR3aa: CARDRGDEQFF

v_gene: TRBV23-1
j_gene: TRBJ2-7
d_gene: NA
len: 16
abundance: NA
CDR3nt: TGCGCCAGCAGCCTCGTCCCTGACGTCTCCCCGGGAGAGCAGTACTTC
CDR3aa: CASSLVPDVSPGEQYF

v_gene: TRBV9
j_gene: TRBJ1-2
d_gene: NA
len: 13
abundance: NA
CDR3nt: TGTGCCAGCAGCCTACAGGGCGGGTATGGCTACACCTTC
CDR3aa: CASSLQGGYGYTF

v_gene: TRBV27
j_gene: TRBJ2-1
d_gene: NA
len: 13
abundance: NA
CDR3nt: TGTGCCAGCAGTTTATCTCGGGGACTTGAGCAGTTCTTC
CDR3aa: CASSLSRGLEQFF

v_gene: TRBV5-1
j_gene: TRBJ2-1
d_gene: TRBD2
len: 17
abundance: NA
CDR3nt: TGCGCCAGCAGCTTGGCGAGCGGGGTCAGCTCCTACAATGAGCAGTTCTTC
CDR3aa: CASSLASGVSSYNEQFF

v_gene: TRBV28
j_gene: TRBJ1-5
d_gene: NA
len: 12
abundance: few
CDR3nt: TGTGCCAGCAGTCTCCTGACAGGTTCCCGGCATTTT
CDR3aa: CASSLLTGSRHF